One and the same sample provided the 2 T cell receptor beta chains below, sequenced in a study of T cell responses to AZD1222 COVID-19 vaccine. Clones were sequenced by immunoSEQ multiplex PCR, and TCRdb holds only the in-frame ones, with some missing. The sample lists 150,000 to 200,000 clones, around 94% occurring once. Specimen: peripheral blood, collected 28 days after the second dose of the MenACWY control vaccine. These receptors all stem from an adult who received the MenACWY meningococcal vaccine as a control.

The rearrangement uses TRBV19 and TRBJ2-3; possibly TRBD1 or TRBD2 for D (5 bases each). Trimming took 7 bases from V and 8 from J, leaving 16 bases between them. Germline V gene lookup returns CDR1 LNHDA and CDR2 SQIVND (reference sequence). The CDR3 covers 13 residues. The CDR3 here is CASTPTQGATQYF. In nucleotides, the CDR3 is TGTGCCAGTACCCCTACTCAGGGAGCTACGCAGTATTTT. The complete variable domain, with remaining parts taken from reference TRBV19 and TRBJ2-3, reads DGGITQSPKYLFRKEGQNVTLSCEQNLNHDAMYWYRQDPGQGLRLIYYSQIVNDFQKGDIAEGYSVSREKKESFPLTVTSAQKNPTAFYLCASTPTQGATQYFGPGTRLTVL.

This clone was counted only a few times. The chain has TRBV5-4 and TRBJ2-7; unclear D gene. From germline, CDR1 is SGHNT and CDR2 YYREEE (reference sequence). This CDR3 has 14 residues. The V end was cut by 0 bases, the J end by 6 bases, with 13 bases between. The CDR3 is CASSLAGPGLEQYF. DNA for the CDR3: TGTGCCAGCAGCTTGGCCGGTCCGGGTCTCGAGCAGTACTTC.